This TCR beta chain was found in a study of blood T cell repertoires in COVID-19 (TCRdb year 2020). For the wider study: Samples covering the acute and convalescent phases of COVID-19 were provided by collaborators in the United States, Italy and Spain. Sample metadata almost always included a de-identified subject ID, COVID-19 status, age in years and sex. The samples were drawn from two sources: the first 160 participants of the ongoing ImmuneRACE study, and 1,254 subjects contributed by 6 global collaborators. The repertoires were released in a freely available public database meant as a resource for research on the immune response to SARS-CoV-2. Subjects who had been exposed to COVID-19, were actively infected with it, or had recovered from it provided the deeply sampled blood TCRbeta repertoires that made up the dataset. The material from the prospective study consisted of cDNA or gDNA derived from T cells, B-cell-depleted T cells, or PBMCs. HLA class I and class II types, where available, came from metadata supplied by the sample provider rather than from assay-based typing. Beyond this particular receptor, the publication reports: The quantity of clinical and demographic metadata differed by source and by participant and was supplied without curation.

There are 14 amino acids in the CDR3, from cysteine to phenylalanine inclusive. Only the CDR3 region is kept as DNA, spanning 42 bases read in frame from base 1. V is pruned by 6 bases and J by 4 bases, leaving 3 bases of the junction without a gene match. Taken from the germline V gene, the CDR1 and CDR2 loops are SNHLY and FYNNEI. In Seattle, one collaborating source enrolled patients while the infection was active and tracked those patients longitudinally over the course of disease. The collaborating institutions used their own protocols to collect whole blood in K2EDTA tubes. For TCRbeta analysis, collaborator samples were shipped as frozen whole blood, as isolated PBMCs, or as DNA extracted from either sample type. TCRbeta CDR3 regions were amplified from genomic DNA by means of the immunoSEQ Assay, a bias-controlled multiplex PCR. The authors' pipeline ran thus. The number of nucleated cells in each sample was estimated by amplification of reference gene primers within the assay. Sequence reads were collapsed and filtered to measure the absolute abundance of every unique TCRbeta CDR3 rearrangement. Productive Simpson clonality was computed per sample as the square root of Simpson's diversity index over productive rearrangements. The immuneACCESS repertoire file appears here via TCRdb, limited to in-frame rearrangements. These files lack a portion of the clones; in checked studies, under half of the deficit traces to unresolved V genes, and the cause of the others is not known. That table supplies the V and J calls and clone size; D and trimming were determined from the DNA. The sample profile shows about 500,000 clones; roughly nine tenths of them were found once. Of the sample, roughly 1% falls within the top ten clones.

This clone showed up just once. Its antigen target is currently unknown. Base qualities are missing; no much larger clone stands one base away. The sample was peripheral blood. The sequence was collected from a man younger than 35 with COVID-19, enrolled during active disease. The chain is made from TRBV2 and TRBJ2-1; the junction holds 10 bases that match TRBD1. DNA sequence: TGTGCCAGCAGGGGGGACAGGGGATACAATGAGCAGTTCTTC. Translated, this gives CASRGDRGYNEQFF.